The sequence of this T cell receptor beta chain was determined in a study of blood T cell repertoires in COVID-19. Study as a whole: Italy, Spain and the United States were the sources of the convalescent and acute COVID-19 samples.

Original methodology: Estimation of nucleated cell counts was performed using reference gene primer amplification. The data were produced by immunoSEQ multiplex PCR, yet TCRdb's version contains in-frame clones alone and is incomplete. The D gene and trimming were derived from the DNA, and the V and J assignments and clone size from that table. This table holds more than 200,000 clones, about 82% found once. The sample comprised peripheral blood. The receptor was derived from a woman older than 75 with acute or convalescent COVID-19.

CDR3 loop: CASSLIPPPDEQYF. Here the CDR3 DNA reads TGTGCCAGCAGTTTAATCCCTCCTCCTGACGAGCAGTACTTC. J is TRBJ2-7 and V is TRBV28; D is unclear. V lost 2 bases to trimming and J lost 5 bases, with 13 bases between them. CDR1 is MDHEN, CDR2 SYDVKM, per germline. The CDR3 loop spans 14 amino acids.